The 16 T cell receptor beta chains in this list originate from one sample, sequenced in a study of blood T cells in healthy people across ages. A second PCR, run for about 6 to 11 cycles, used a sample-barcoded 5' primer plus a J-beta primer mix. TCRdb used MiXCR to reprocess the 5' RACE reads, holding one entry per CDR3 protein. The sample shows some 1,000,000 distinct CDR3 sequences, about 23% of them seen only once. These same data were also listed under a study on T cells of mothers and their children.

The specimen was blood. These TCRs come from a girl aged 2 to 10 in good health.

This CDR3 is CASNGASNEQFF. The CDR3 region has the DNA TGTGCCAGCAACGGGGCATCGAATGAGCAGTTCTTC. This rearrangement joins TRBV6-6 to TRBJ2-1; D is tentatively TRBD1 or TRBD2 (5 bases each). Trimming pared 7 bases from V and 7 bases from J, leaving 11 bases between. CDR3 length equals 12 residues. Germline V gene data show CDR1 as MNHNY and CDR2 as SVGAGI (reference sequence).

V usage is TRBV4-2 and J usage is TRBJ2-5; 11 bases fit TRBD2. The trim removed 3 bases at V and 1 base at J, leaving 4 bases unmatched. Germline V gene sequence: CDR1 LGHNA, CDR2 YNFKEQ. This CDR3 region has 16 residues. The CDR3, as DNA: TGTGCCAGCAGCCAGGAGACTAGCGGGGTCCAAGAGACCCAGTACTTC. Residues: CASSQETSGVQETQYF.

This clonotype was picked up a small number of times. V and J are TRBV28 and TRBJ1-2; TRBD1 agrees at 11 bases. The CDR3 has 17 residues. Losses at the gene ends were 5 bases for V and 2 bases for J; bases not matched to a gene: 10. The germline V gene has CDR1 MDHEN and CDR2 SYDVKM. The CDR3 region is CASSISGTGGLNYGYTF. As DNA, the CDR3 is TGTGCCAGCAGTATCTCCGGGACAGGGGGTTTAAACTATGGCTACACCTTC.

This clonotype has just a few counts. This chain joins TRBV12-3 or TRBV12-4 and TRBJ2-4; D might be TRBD2 (6 bases). The CDR3 sequence is 15 residues long. The ends were cut back, 5 bases at V and 1 base at J, with 12 bases in the middle. The CDR3 is CASSPGRGAKNIQYF. DNA of the CDR3: TGTGCCAGCAGTCCCGGCCGGGGGGCCAAAAACATTCAGTACTTC.

This clonotype was detected a few times. V usage is TRBV12-5 and J usage is TRBJ2-5, with D possibly matching TRBD1 (5 bases). The J call could be wrong; TRBJ2-7 is a better fit for the DNA end. The CDR3 totals 13 residues. Germline V gene sequence: CDR1 LGHNT, CDR2 FRNRAP. CDR3 region: CASGLPDSYEQYF. CDR3 nucleotide sequence: TGTGCTAGTGGTTTACCTGACAGCTACGAGCAGTACTTC.

The CDR3 loop reads CSALKADQETQYF. CDR3 DNA: TGCAGTGCCCTTAAAGCGGACCAAGAGACCCAGTACTTC. The rearrangement joins TRBV20-1 to TRBJ2-5, with D perhaps TRBD2 (5 bases). V shed 6 bases and J shed 0 bases, with 11 bases lying between them. The CDR3 runs to 13 residues. CDR1 and CDR2 (germline): DFQATT, SNEGSKA (reference sequence).

With regard to this clonotype: Mismatch with germline at one junction end may stem from a read error. The chain uses TRBV6-5 and TRBJ1-1, with 9 bases aligning to TRBD1. The germline gives CDR1 MNHEY, CDR2 SVGAGI. The CDR3 consists of 13 residues. This CDR3 reads CASSSGTGQHGLF. CDR3 coding DNA: TGTGCCAGCAGTTCCGGGACAGGGCAGCACGGCCTCTTT.

The CDR3 is CASSLEPGTEKFF. For the CDR3, the DNA is TGTGCCAGCAGCCTGGAACCGGGGACAGAAAAGTTTTTT. V and J are TRBV14 and TRBJ1-4; 7 bases align to TRBD1. The CDR3 contains 13 residues. Trimming at V came to 4 bases and at J to 16 bases, leaving 12 bases not matched to a gene. Germline V gene data show CDR1 as SGHDN and CDR2 as FVKESK. The full variable domain, its missing parts supplied by reference TRBV14 and TRBJ1-4, is EAGVTQFPSHSVIEKGQTVTLRCDPISGHDNLYWYRRVMGKEIKFLLHFVKESKQDESGMPNNRFLAERTGGTYSTLKVQPAELEDSGVYFCASSLEPGTEKFFGSGTQLSVL.

The chain joins TRBV29-1 to TRBJ2-5; TRBD1 agrees at 8 bases. This CDR3 is 17 amino acids long. Germline values: CDR1 SQVTM, CDR2 ANQGSEA. With 6 bases clipped from V and 4 bases from J, the junction kept 19 bases outside the gene matches. CDR3 sequence: CSVGGVLGQGFSETQYF. The CDR3 DNA reads TGCAGCGTCGGAGGAGTGTTAGGACAGGGTTTTTCAGAGACCCAGTACTTC.

J is TRBJ1-4 and V is TRBV7-6, with no clear D. V was pared by 1 base and J by 8 bases, with 11 bases between. The length of the CDR3 is 14 residues. Germline V gene sequence: CDR1 SGHVS, CDR2 FNYEAQ. CDR3 in amino acids: CASSLEAIGEKLFF. For the CDR3, the DNA is TGTGCCAGCAGCTTAGAAGCAATCGGGGAAAAACTGTTTTTT.

The rearrangement links TRBV12-3 or TRBV12-4 to TRBJ1-4; 9 bases agree with TRBD1. V lost 6 bases and J lost 10; bases outside the gene matches: 6. This CDR3 spans 13 amino acids. The DNA for the CDR3 is TGTGCCAGCAGCTACAGGGGGCGCGGAAAACTGTTTTTT. It yields the protein CASSYRGRGKLFF.

The chain carries TRBV7-9 and TRBJ2-2; 8 nucleotides line up with TRBD2. In germline, CDR1 is SEHNR, CDR2 FQNEAQ (reference sequence). J was trimmed by 4 bases and V by 6 bases; bases with no gene match: 16. This CDR3 contains 18 residues. The CDR3 region is CASRRSRLAGGITGELFF. CDR3 DNA sequence: TGTGCCAGCAGGCGATCTCGGCTAGCGGGCGGAATCACCGGGGAGCTGTTTTTT.

On this clonotype: At one boundary the junction diverges from the germline segment, which might be a read error. The genes are TRBV4-2 and TRBJ2-5, with 8 bases fitting TRBD2. The J call may be in error: the DNA end matches TRBJ2-1 better. This CDR3 comprises 14 residues. Per the germline V gene, CDR1 is LGHNA and CDR2 is YNFKEQ. CDR3 in DNA: TGTGTCAGCAGCGGAAGCGGGGGTAGGGATGAGCAGTTCTTC. Protein product: CVSSGSGGRDEQFF.

The chain couples TRBV11-2 to TRBJ1-1; D is unclear. This CDR3 is built from 15 residues. The V and J ends lost 4 bases and 3 bases respectively, with 15 bases between them. CDR1 and CDR2 (germline): SGHAT, FQNNGV. The CDR3 here is CASSSFLSGDTEAFF. The CDR3 DNA reads TGTGCCAGCAGCTCGTTCCTAAGTGGAGACACTGAAGCTTTCTTT.

This clonotype was seen a handful of times. V usage is TRBV4-3 and J usage is TRBJ2-5; D is possibly TRBD2 (5 bases). TRBJ2-7 explains the end of the DNA better; the J call may be wrong. This CDR3 spans 14 amino acids. Germline CDR1 LGHNA, CDR2 YSLEER. Written as DNA, the CDR3 is TGCGCCAGCAGCCAACAGGCGGGCGGCTACGAGCAGTACTTC. Translation gives CASSQQAGGYEQYF.

This CDR3 is CASNRPPTGLLNQPQHF. CDR3 bases: TGTGCCAGCAACCGGCCCCCTACAGGGTTATTGAATCAGCCCCAGCATTTT. V and J are TRBV27 and TRBJ1-5, with D possibly TRBD1 on 6 matching bases. Per germline, CDR1 MNHEY and CDR2 SMNVEV (reference sequence). Trimming removed 7 bases at V and 4 bases at J, with 23 bases between. This CDR3 comprises 17 residues.